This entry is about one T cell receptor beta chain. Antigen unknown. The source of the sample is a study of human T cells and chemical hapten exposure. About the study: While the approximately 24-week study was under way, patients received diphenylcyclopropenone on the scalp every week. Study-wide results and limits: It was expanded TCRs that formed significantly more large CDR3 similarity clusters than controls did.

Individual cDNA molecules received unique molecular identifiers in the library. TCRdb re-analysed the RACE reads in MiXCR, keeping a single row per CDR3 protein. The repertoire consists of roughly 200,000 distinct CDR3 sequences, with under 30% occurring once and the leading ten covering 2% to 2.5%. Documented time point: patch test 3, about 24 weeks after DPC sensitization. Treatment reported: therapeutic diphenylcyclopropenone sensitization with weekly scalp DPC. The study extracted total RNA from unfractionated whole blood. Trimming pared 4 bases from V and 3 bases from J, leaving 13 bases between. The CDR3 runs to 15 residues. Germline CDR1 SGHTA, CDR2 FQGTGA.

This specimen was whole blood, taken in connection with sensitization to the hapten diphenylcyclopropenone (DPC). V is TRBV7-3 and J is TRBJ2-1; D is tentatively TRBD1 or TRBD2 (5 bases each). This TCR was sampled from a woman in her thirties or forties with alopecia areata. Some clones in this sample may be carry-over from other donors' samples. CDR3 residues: CASSYGRAGYNEQFF. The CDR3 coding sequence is TGTGCCAGCAGCTATGGCAGGGCGGGCTACAATGAGCAGTTCTTC.